The T cell receptor beta chain under discussion was sequenced for a study of a mutant IDH1 vaccine in newly diagnosed glioma. Study-wide context: Patients had received radiotherapy, temozolomide, or both previously, most receiving both.

The CDR3 is 15 amino acids. Trimming took 6 bases from V and 7 from J; bases not matched to a gene: 10. Germline assignment: CDR1 MRHNA and CDR2 SNTAGT. Sequenced by immunoSEQ multiplex PCR; TCRdb stores in-frame clones only, minus some. The sample contains 45,000 to 55,000 clones, roughly 83% of which appear only once. Indicated time point: week 47, end of study. In the vaccine, a single dose held 300 ug of the mutant IDH1 20-mer peptide, along with topical imiquimod. Remarks on this clone: No antigen is known for it.

Sequencing used PBMCs, obtained from a glioma patient whose treatment included an IDH1 peptide vaccine. This TCR was recovered from a woman in her twenties or thirties with glioma. Some clones in this sample may be carry-over from other donors' samples. V and J are TRBV6-4 and TRBJ2-3, with 10 bases fitting TRBD2. Here the CDR3 reads CASRASGSGGHTQYF. The DNA for the CDR3 is TGTGCCAGCAGGGCTAGCGGGAGCGGGGGTCATACGCAGTATTTT.